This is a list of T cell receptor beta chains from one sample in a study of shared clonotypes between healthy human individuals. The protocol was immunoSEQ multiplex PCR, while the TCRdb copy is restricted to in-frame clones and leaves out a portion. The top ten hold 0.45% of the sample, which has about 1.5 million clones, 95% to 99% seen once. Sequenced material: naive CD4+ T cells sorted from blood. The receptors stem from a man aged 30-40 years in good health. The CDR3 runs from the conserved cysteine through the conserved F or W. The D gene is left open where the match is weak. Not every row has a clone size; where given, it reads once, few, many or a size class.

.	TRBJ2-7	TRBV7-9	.	CASSLGRSFVEQYF	TGTGCCAGCAGCTTGGGTAGGAGCTTTGTCGAGCAGTACTTC
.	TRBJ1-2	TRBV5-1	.	CASSSRDGRYGYTF	TGCGCCAGCAGCTCCCGGGACGGCCGCTATGGCTACACCTTC
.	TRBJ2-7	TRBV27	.	CASSSPRVYF	TGTGCCAGCAGTTCCCCTCGGGTGTACTTC
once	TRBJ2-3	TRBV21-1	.	CASSGPATDTQYF	TGTGCCAGCAGCGGGCCAGCCACAGATACGCAGTATTTT
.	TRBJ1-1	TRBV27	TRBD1	CASSWTGGGGFLPNTEAFF	TGTGCCAGCAGTTGGACAGGGGGCGGTGGATTTCTCCCGAACACTGAAGCTTTCTTT
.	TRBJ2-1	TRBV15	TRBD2	CATSSPGTSGYNEQFF	TGTGCCACCAGCAGCCCGGGGACTAGCGGCTACAATGAGCAGTTCTTC
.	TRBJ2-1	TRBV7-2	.	CASSLQAGLYNEQFF	TGTGCCAGCAGCTTACAAGCGGGCCTCTACAATGAGCAGTTCTTC
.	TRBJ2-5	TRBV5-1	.	CASSLVETQYF	TGCGCCAGCAGCTTGGTCGAGACCCAGTACTTC
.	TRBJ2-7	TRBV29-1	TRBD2	CSVVGGSYEQYF	TGCAGCGTTGTCGGCGGGAGTTACGAGCAGTACTTC
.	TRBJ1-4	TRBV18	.	CASSPLDGEKLFF	TGTGCCAGCTCACCCCTCGACGGTGAAAAACTGTTTTTT
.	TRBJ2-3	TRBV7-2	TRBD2	CASSSPGTSGVSTDTQYF	TGTGCCAGCAGCTCCCCCGGGACTAGCGGAGTTAGCACAGATACGCAGTATTTT
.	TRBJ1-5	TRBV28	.	CASSLYGKGNQPQHF	TGTGCCAGCAGTTTGTACGGGAAGGGCAATCAGCCCCAGCATTTT
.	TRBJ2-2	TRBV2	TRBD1	CASSETGGNTGELFF	TGTGCCAGCAGTGAGACAGGGGGGAACACCGGGGAGCTGTTTTTT
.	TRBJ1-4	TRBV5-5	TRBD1	CASSGMGQGVEKLFF	TGTGCCAGCAGCGGAATGGGACAGGGGGTTGAAAAACTGTTTTTT
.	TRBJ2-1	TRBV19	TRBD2	CASSSHLAGANEQFF	TGTGCCAGTAGTTCTCATCTAGCGGGTGCAAATGAGCAGTTCTTC
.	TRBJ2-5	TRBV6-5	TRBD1	CASSRDRGETQYF	TGTGCCAGCAGCCGCGACAGGGGGGAGACCCAGTACTTC
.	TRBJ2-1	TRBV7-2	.	CASSLAALARGWEQFF	TGTGCCAGCAGCTTAGCGGCCCTAGCTAGAGGGTGGGAGCAGTTCTTC
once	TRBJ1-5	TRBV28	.	CASSFVGRPYSNQPQHF	TGTGCCAGCAGTTTTGTAGGGCGACCATATAGCAATCAGCCCCAGCATTTT
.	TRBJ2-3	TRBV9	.	CASSVGGSGTDTQYF	TGTGCCAGCAGCGTAGGCGGTTCCGGCACAGATACGCAGTATTTT
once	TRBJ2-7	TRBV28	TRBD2	CASSPSGRDYEQYF	TGTGCCAGCAGCCCCAGCGGGAGGGACTACGAGCAGTACTTC
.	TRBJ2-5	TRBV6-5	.	CASTSRGGLQETQYF	TGTGCCAGCACATCCCGAGGGGGGCTCCAAGAGACCCAGTACTTC
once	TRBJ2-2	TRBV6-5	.	CASTGLGSGELFF	TGTGCCAGCACCGGACTCGGGTCCGGGGAGCTGTTTTTT
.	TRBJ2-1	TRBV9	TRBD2	CASSVAIAGLYNEQFF	TGTGCCAGCAGCGTAGCTATAGCGGGACTATACAATGAGCAGTTCTTC
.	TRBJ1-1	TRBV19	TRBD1	CASSMESGQGLTEAFF	TGTGCCAGTAGTATGGAATCGGGACAGGGGTTGACTGAAGCTTTCTTT
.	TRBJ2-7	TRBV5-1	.	CASSGFAAGKFYEQYF	TGCGCCAGCAGCGGGTTCGCCGCGGGGAAGTTCTACGAGCAGTACTTC
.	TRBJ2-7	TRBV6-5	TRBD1	CASRWGQASYEQYF	TGTGCCAGCAGATGGGGACAGGCCTCCTACGAGCAGTACTTC
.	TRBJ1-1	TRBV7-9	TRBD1	CASSPRTGNLGMNTEAFF	TGTGCCAGCAGCCCCCGGACAGGGAACCTAGGGATGAACACTGAAGCTTTCTTT
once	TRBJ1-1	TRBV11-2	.	CASSLGRSTEAFF	TGTGCCAGCAGCTTAGGACGGAGCACTGAAGCTTTCTTT
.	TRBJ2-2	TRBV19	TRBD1	CASRGQMNTGELFF	TGTGCCAGTAGGGGACAGATGAACACCGGGGAGCTGTTTTTT
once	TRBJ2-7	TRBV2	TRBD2	CASRRALAESYEQYF	TGTGCCAGCAGGAGGGCGCTAGCGGAGTCCTACGAGCAGTACTTC